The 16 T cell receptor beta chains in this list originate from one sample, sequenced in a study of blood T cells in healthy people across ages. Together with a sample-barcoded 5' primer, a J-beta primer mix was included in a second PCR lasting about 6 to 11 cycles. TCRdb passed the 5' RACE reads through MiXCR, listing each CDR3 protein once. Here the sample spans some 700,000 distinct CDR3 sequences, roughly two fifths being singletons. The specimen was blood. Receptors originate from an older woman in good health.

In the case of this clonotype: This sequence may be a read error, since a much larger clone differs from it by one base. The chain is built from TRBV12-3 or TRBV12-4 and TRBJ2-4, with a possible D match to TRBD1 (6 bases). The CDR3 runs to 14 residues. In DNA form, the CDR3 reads TGTGTCAGCACTGAACAGGGTGCCAAAAACATTCAGTACTTC. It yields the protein CVSTEQGAKNIQYF.

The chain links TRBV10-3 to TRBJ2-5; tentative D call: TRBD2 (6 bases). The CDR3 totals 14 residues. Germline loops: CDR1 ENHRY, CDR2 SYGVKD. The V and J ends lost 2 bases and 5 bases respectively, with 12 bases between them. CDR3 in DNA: TGTGCCATCAGTGAGGTTAGGGCGGGGGAGACCCAGTACTTC. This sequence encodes CAISEVRAGETQYF.

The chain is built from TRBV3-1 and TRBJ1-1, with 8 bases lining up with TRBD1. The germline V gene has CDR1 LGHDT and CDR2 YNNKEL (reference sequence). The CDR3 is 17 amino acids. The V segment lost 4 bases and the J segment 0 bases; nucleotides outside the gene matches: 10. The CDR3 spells CASSLDWTGTMNTEAFF. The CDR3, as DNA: TGTGCCAGCAGCCTGGATTGGACAGGGACCATGAACACTGAAGCTTTCTTT.

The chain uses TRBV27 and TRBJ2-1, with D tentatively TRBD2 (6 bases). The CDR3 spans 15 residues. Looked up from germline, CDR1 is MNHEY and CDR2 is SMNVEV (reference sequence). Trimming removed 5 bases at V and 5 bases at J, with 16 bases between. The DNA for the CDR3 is TGTGCCAGCAGTCTCCGGGGGATGGCACACAATGAGCAGTTCTTC. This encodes CASSLRGMAHNEQFF.

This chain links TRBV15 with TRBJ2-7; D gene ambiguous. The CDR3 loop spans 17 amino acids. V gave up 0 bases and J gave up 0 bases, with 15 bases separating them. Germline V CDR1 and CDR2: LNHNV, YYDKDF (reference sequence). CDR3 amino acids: CATSRDSRRQHSYEQYF. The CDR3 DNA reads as TGTGCCACCAGCAGAGATTCGCGGCGGCAGCACTCCTACGAGCAGTACTTC.

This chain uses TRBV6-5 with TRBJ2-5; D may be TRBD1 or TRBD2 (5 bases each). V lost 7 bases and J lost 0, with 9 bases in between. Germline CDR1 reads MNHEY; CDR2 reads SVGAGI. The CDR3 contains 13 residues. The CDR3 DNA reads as TGTGCCAGCAAAGGGACCAACCAAGAGACCCAGTACTTC. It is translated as CASKGTNQETQYF.

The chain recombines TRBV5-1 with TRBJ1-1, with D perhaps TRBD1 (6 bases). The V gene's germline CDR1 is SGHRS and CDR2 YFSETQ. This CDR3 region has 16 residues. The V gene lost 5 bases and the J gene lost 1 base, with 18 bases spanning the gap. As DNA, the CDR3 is TGCGCCAGCAGTCGCGAGGGGGGGCCGGGGAACACTGAAGCTTTCTTT. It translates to CASSREGGPGNTEAFF.

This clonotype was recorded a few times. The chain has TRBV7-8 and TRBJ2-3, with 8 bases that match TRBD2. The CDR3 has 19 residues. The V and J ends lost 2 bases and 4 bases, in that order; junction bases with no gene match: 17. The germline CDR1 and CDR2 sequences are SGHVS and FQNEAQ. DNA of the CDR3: TGTGCCAGCAGCTTACCTCCTGTGGTAGCGGGAAAAAGGGCAGATACGCAGTATTTT. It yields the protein CASSLPPVVAGKRADTQYF.

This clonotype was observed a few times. The CDR3 spells CASSLGGPGQPQHF. CDR3 bases: TGTGCCAGCAGTTTAGGGGGGCCGGGGCAGCCCCAGCATTTT. This chain uses TRBV12-3 or TRBV12-4 with TRBJ1-5; a weak D match, TRBD1 (6 bases). This CDR3 comprises 14 residues. V was pared by 1 base and J by 7 bases, with 11 bases between.

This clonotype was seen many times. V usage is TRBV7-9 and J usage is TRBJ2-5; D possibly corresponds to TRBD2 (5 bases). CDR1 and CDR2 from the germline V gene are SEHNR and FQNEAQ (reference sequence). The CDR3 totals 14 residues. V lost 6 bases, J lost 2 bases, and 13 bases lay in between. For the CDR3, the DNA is TGTGCCAGCAGGTTGTCTAGCCGTCAAGAGACCCAGTACTTC. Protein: CASRLSSRQETQYF.

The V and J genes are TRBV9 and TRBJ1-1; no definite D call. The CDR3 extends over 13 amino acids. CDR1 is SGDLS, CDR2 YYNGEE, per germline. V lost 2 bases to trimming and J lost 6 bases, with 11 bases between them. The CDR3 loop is CASSVGLSAEAFF. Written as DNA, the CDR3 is TGTGCCAGCAGCGTCGGACTGTCGGCTGAAGCTTTCTTT.

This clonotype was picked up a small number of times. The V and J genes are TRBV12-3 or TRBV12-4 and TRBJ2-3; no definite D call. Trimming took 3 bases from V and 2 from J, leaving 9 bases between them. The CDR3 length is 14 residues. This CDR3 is CASSLWQFTDTQYF. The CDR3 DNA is TGTGCCAGCAGTTTGTGGCAGTTCACAGATACGCAGTATTTT.

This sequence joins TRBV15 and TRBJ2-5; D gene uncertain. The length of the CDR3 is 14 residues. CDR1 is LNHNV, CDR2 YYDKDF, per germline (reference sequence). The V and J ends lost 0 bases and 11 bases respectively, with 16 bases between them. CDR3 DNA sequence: TGTGCCACCAGCAGAGATGCCGGACCCAATGAGCAGTACTTC. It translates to CATSRDAGPNEQYF. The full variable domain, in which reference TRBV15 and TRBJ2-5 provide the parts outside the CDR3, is DAMVIQNPRYQVTQFGKPVTLSCSQTLNHNVMYWYQQKSSQAPKLLFHYYDKDFNNEADTPDNFQSRRPNTSFCFLDIRSPGLGDTAMYLCATSRDAGPNEQYFGPGTRLLVL.

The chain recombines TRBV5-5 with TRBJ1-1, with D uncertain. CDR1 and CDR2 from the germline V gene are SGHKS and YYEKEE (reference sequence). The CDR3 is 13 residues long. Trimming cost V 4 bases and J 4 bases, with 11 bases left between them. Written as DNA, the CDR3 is TGTGCCAGCAGCGGGGTCACGAGCACTGAAGCTTTCTTT. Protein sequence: CASSGVTSTEAFF.

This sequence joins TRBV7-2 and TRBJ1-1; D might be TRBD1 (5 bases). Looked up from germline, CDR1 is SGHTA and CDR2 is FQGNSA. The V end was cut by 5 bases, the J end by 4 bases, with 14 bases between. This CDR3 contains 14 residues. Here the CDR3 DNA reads TGTGCCAGCAGCGCTAACGGGGGGGTCACTGAAGCTTTCTTT. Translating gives CASSANGGVTEAFF.

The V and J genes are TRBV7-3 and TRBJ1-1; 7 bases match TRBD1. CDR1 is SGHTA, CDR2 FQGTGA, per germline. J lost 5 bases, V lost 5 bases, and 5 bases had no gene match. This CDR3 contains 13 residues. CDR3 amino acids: CASSTTGETEAFF. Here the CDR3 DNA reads TGTGCCAGCAGCACTACAGGGGAGACTGAAGCTTTCTTT.